The 22 T cell receptor beta chains given below trace back to one sample, sequenced in a study of molecular identifiers for immune sequencing clone quantification. TCRdb reanalysed the PCR reads using MiXCR and keeps one entry per CDR3 protein. The table records some 320,000 distinct CDR3 sequences, roughly 23% of them present only once. Material for sequencing was naive CD8+ T cells from blood, with Jurkat cell RNA spiked in. Subset reported: FACS-sorted CD8+CD4-CCR7+CD45RA+ naive T cells. These receptor sequences come from a human donor in good health. Some libraries in this study had Jurkat cell RNA spiked in.

V gene TRBV7-6 combines with J gene TRBJ2-7, with a possible D match to TRBD1 (5 bases). Trimming removed 5 bases from V and 3 bases from J, with 11 bases in between. CDR3 length equals 13 residues. Germline CDR1 reads SGHVS; CDR2 reads FNYEAQ. The CDR3 loop is CASSPFDSYEQYF. The CDR3 coding sequence is TGTGCCAGCAGCCCATTCGACAGCTACGAGCAGTACTTC.

The chain carries TRBV12-5 and TRBJ2-5, with a tentative D call TRBD1 (5 bases). Germline V gives CDR1 LGHNT, CDR2 FRNRAP. The CDR3 covers 14 residues. V lost 7 bases and J lost 5, with 17 bases in between. The DNA for the CDR3 is TGTGCTAGTGCGCAAGGGGCTTTGTGGGAGACCCAGTACTTC. This sequence encodes CASAQGALWETQYF.

This clonotype was recorded a few times. The genes are TRBV30 and TRBJ2-7; TRBD2 matches 16 bases. V dropped 3 bases and J dropped 2; count of bases not matched to a gene: 1. The length of the CDR3 is 15 residues. The germline V gene has CDR1 GTSNPN and CDR2 SVGIG (reference sequence). CDR3 protein: CAWRGTSGGAYEQYF. The CDR3 DNA reads as TGTGCCTGGAGAGGGACTAGCGGGGGGGCCTACGAGCAGTACTTC.

On this clonotype: With a much larger clone just one base away, this may be a read error. The chain couples TRBV25-1 to TRBJ2-7; no reliable D call. The ends were cut back, 2 bases at V and 3 bases at J, with 8 bases in the middle. Looked up from germline, CDR1 is MGHDK and CDR2 is SYGVNS. CDR3 size: 13 residues. CDR3 residues: CASSEQNYYEQYF. The CDR3 bases are TGTGCCAGCAGTGAACAAAACTACTACGAGCAGTACTTC.

Comments on this clonotype: With a much larger clone just one base away, this may be a read error. This chain's CDR3 is CAWRVVSSGSHEQYF. The CDR3 nucleotides are TGTGCCTGGAGAGTGGTGTCTAGCGGGAGCCACGAGCAGTACTTC. J is TRBJ2-7 and V is TRBV30; 10 positions agree with TRBD2. Germline lookup yields CDR1 GTSNPN and CDR2 SVGIG (reference sequence). Germline trimming cut 3 bases from V and 5 bases from J; bases unmatched to any gene: 10. This CDR3 has 15 residues.

The rearrangement joins TRBV27 to TRBJ2-7, with D perhaps TRBD1 (6 bases). This CDR3 spans 13 amino acids. V lost 8 bases and J lost 4, with 15 bases in between. CDR1 and CDR2 from the germline V gene are MNHEY and SMNVEV (reference sequence). The CDR3 spells CASGGGPGYEQYF. CDR3 nucleotides: TGTGCCAGCGGGGGCGGTCCCGGGTACGAGCAGTACTTC.

At least ten counts were recorded for this clonotype. The chain uses TRBV7-9 and TRBJ2-3; D is possibly TRBD2 (6 bases). The CDR3 totals 14 residues. V lost 1 base and J 4 bases, leaving 9 bases between the germline ends. Per germline, CDR1 SEHNR and CDR2 FQNEAQ (reference sequence). The CDR3 reads CASSLVSGADTQYF. The CDR3 nucleotides read TGTGCCAGCAGCTTAGTCTCGGGAGCAGATACGCAGTATTTT.

Only a few counts were recorded for this clonotype. The chain links TRBV11-2 to TRBJ2-7; D is perhaps TRBD1 or TRBD2 (6 bases each). V was clipped by 5 bases and J by 1 base, with 15 bases between them. The CDR3 length is 15 residues. In germline, CDR1 is SGHAT, CDR2 FQNNGV. Written as DNA, the CDR3 is TGTGCCAGCAGCCCGCCCTGGGGGGCGTCCTACGAGCAGTACTTC. Its translation: CASSPPWGASYEQYF.

A remark on this clonotype: A read error is possible here, since a much larger clone lies one base away. The genes are TRBV12-3 or TRBV12-4 and TRBJ1-1; 10 bases agree with TRBD1. The CDR3 runs to 15 residues. In nucleotides, the CDR3 is TGTTCCAGCAGTACAACTTGGACAGGGGGCACTGAAGCTTTCTTT. It codes for CSSSTTWTGGTEAFF.

To note about this clonotype: Since a much larger clone is just one base distant, this may be a read error. Here the CDR3 DNA reads TGCGACAGCAGCCTTCCGGGACAGCCCTCCTACGAGCAGTACTTC. Residues: CDSSLPGQPSYEQYF. The chain recombines TRBV5-1 with TRBJ2-7, with TRBD1 matching 7 bases. This CDR3 has 15 amino acids. The germline V gene has CDR1 SGHRS and CDR2 YFSETQ.

Of note for this clonotype: A read error may explain this, as a much larger clone is one base away. This chain joins TRBV29-1 and TRBJ2-1, with 9 bases lining up with TRBD1. Germline CDR1 reads SQVTM; CDR2 reads ANQGSEA. The CDR3 sequence is 16 residues long. With V trimmed by 4 bases and J by 8 bases, 15 bases remained unmatched. CDR3 sequence reads: CSVGFRARDREDEQFF. In DNA, the CDR3 is TGCAGCGTTGGCTTTAGGGCCCGGGACAGGGAGGATGAGCAGTTCTTC.

V is TRBV19 and J is TRBJ2-7, with D perhaps matching TRBD2 (5 bases). The germline V gene has CDR1 LNHDA and CDR2 SQIVND (reference sequence). This CDR3 comprises 13 residues. V lost 5 bases, J lost 5 bases, and 13 bases lay in between. CDR3 bases: TGTGCCAGTAGTCCCCCTGAGGGAGACGAGCAGTACTTC. Its protein is CASSPPEGDEQYF.

This clonotype was counted a few times. V is TRBV3-1 and J is TRBJ2-6; D is uncertain. The CDR3 consists of 18 residues. V dropped 0 bases and J dropped 2 bases, with 14 bases sitting between them. Germline-derived CDR1 and CDR2 are LGHDT and YNNKEL (reference sequence). DNA of the CDR3: TGTGCCAGCAGCCAAGAGAGGTTTACTACTGCTGGGGCCAACGTCCTGACTTTC. This encodes CASSQERFTTAGANVLTF.

This clonotype was detected ten times or more. The V gene is TRBV30, the J gene TRBJ1-2, with 7 bases identical to TRBD1. The CDR3 has 12 residues. Losses at the gene ends were 0 bases for V and 7 bases for J; bases not matched to a gene: 2. CDR1 is GTSNPN and CDR2 is SVGIG in the germline V gene (reference sequence). CDR3 nucleotide sequence: TGTGCCTGGAGTGTCACAGGGGTTGGCTACACCTTC. Its translation: CAWSVTGVGYTF. The variable domain in full, with the rest retrieved from reference TRBV30 and TRBJ1-2, is SQTIHQWPATLVQPVGSPLSLECTVEGTSNPNLYWYRQAAGRGLQLLFYSVGIGQISSEVPQNLSASRPQDRQFILSSKKLLLSDSGFYLCAWSVTGVGYTFGSGTRLTVV.

This clonotype has more than one count but fewer than ten. The chain links TRBV4-1 to TRBJ2-7, with D hard to call. V lost 2 bases and J 7 bases, leaving 12 bases between the germline ends. CDR1 and CDR2 from the germline V gene are MGHRA and YSYEKL. The CDR3 is 13 residues long. The CDR3 DNA follows: TGCGCCAGCAGCCAACAAGTGTCCGGGGAGCAGTACTTC. It encodes CASSQQVSGEQYF.

This clonotype was observed many times. CDR3: CSAEDTAYTQETQYF. The CDR3 coding sequence is TGCAGCGCCGAAGACACAGCTTACACTCAAGAGACCCAGTACTTC. The chain joins TRBV29-1 to TRBJ2-5; no definite D call. The CDR3 runs to 15 residues. CDR1 is SQVTM, CDR2 ANQGSEA, per germline. V was clipped by 7 bases and J by 2 bases, with 20 bases between them.

This clonotype was counted a few times. One base away lies a much larger clone, so this may be a sequencing read error. The chain is built from TRBV6-1 and TRBJ2-7; D is unresolved. The CDR3 sequence is 15 residues long. Germline V gives CDR1 MNHNS, CDR2 SASEGT. The CDR3 DNA reads as TGTGCCAGCAGTGAATCGCCGGGTTCTGGCTACGTGCAGTACTTC. This encodes CASSESPGSGYVQYF.

This clonotype appeared many times. This chain links TRBV4-3 with TRBJ2-7, with TRBD1 matching 9 bases. The V and J ends lost 2 bases and 5 bases, in that order; junction bases with no gene match: 7. Per the germline V gene, CDR1 is LGHNA and CDR2 is YSLEER. The CDR3 loop spans 15 amino acids. DNA for the CDR3: TGCGCCAGCAGCCAATGGGGGACAGGGTCGGACGAGCAGTACTTC. It translates to CASSQWGTGSDEQYF.

With respect to this clonotype: An end of the junction differs from the germline gene, which may be a read error. The V gene is TRBV27, the J gene TRBJ2-6; D is possibly TRBD1 (5 bases). Germline V CDR1 and CDR2: MNHEY, SMNVEV (reference sequence). This CDR3 is 14 amino acids long. The CDR3 bases are TGTGCCAGCAGTTTATATCCTGGGGCCAACGTCCCGACTTTC. As protein: CASSLYPGANVPTF.

In regard to this clonotype: Relative to the germline gene, one junction end is altered; a read error may explain this. V is TRBV20-1 and J is TRBJ2-7; D tentatively reads TRBD1 or TRBD2 (7 bases each). Germline V gene lookup returns CDR1 DFQATT and CDR2 SNEGSKA (reference sequence). CDR3 length: 15 residues. In DNA form, the CDR3 reads TGCTGTGCTAGAGGGGGCGGGGGTGGCTCCTACGAGCAGTACTTC. It encodes CCARGGGGGSYEQYF.

The rearrangement links TRBV7-9 to TRBJ1-1; no definite D call. This CDR3 contains 12 residues. V was shortened by 1 base and J by 8 bases, with 8 bases between the two germline ends. The germline V gene has CDR1 SEHNR and CDR2 FQNEAQ (reference sequence). Here the CDR3 DNA reads TGTGCCAGCAGCTTAGGAACTGAGGAAGCTTTCTTT. Its protein is CASSLGTEEAFF.

This clonotype was detected many times. The junction shows a germline mismatch at one end, possibly a read error. The V and J genes are TRBV12-3 or TRBV12-4 and TRBJ1-2; D is unresolved. The CDR3 extends over 12 amino acids. As DNA, the CDR3 is TGTGCCAGCAGTTTAGGAAGGCCAGGAGCCATCTTC. The encoded protein is CASSLGRPGAIF.